This T cell receptor (beta chain) was retrieved from a study of blood T cells in healthy people across ages. There are a few counts of this clonotype. Germline lookup yields CDR1 LNHNV and CDR2 YYDKDF (reference sequence). CDR3 length equals 14 residues. It was with a sample-barcoded 5' primer and a J-beta primer mix that a second PCR of roughly 7 to 12 cycles was run. TCRdb re-derived calls from the 5' RACE reads in MiXCR, one entry per CDR3 protein. The sample shows some 1.8 million distinct CDR3 sequences, 30% to 40% of them seen only once. Sequencing used blood. This TCR came from a human donor in good health. The V call is TRBV15, the J call TRBJ2-4, with 7 bases fitting TRBD1. The J call is in doubt because the DNA end fits TRBJ2-7 better. The CDR3 DNA reads as TGTGCCACCAGCAGAAGGGGACAGATGGACGAGCAGTACTTC. It codes for CATSRRGQMDEQYF.